This TCR beta chain was profiled in a study of blood T cell repertoires in COVID-19. Study details: Both acute and convalescent COVID-19 samples were obtained from the United States, Italy and Spain. T cells, B-cell-depleted T cells, or PBMCs provided the cDNA or gDNA that served as material.

As processed by the authors: The assay estimated nucleated cells by amplifying reference gene primers. Assay: immunoSEQ multiplex PCR; the TCRdb copy retains only in-frame clones and omits some. The V and J calls and clone size are taken from that table; D and trimming were inferred from the DNA. This sample has under 80,000 clones, with 70% to 90% found just once. Trimming removed 0 bases from V and 1 base from J, with 14 bases in between. The CDR3 has 17 amino acids. The germline V gene encodes CDR1 SGHRS and CDR2 YFSETQ. This TCR was sampled from a human donor in a cohort sampled during active COVID-19. Material for sequencing was peripheral blood. This chain joins TRBV5-1 and TRBJ2-1; TRBD2 is a possible D gene (5 bases). CDR3 residues: CASSLGGSVSSYNEQFF. The CDR3 DNA reads TGCGCCAGCAGCTTGGGGGGTAGCGTATCGTCCTACAATGAGCAGTTCTTC.